This T cell receptor (beta chain) was captured in a study of a mutant IDH1 vaccine in newly diagnosed glioma. Study summary: Vaccines were begun 4-6 weeks after radiotherapy alone, or with temozolomide cycles. It was radiotherapy, temozolomide, or both that patients received previously, with most receiving both.

Whole-study findings and limits: Pseudoprogression apparently tracked independently of changes in top peripheral T cell clonotypes.

Time point reported: week 11, during vaccination. With topical imiquimod, each dose of the vaccine consisted of 300 ug of mutant IDH1 20-mer peptide. New WHO grade 3 or 4 IDH1-mutant, ATRX-lost astrocytomas were present in all donors. Points on this clone: Its antigen remains unidentified.

This CDR3 spans 18 amino acids. Germline assignment: CDR1 LGHNA and CDR2 YNFKEQ. V lost 0 bases and J 7 bases, leaving 22 bases between the germline ends. TCRdb keeps only in-frame clones here, not all; method: immunoSEQ multiplex PCR. This sample has about 64,000 clones, with around 84% found just once. The sequencing here drew on PBMCs, taken from a glioma patient whose treatment included an IDH1 peptide vaccine. The origin of this receptor is a woman between 45 and 65 years old with glioma. The V and J genes are TRBV4-2 and TRBJ1-3, with D maybe TRBD1 (5 bases). CDR3 sequence (DNA): TGTGCCAGCAGCCAAGATCTTGATAAGGGGCGGTTGGGGAACACCATATATTTT. Translated: CASSQDLDKGRLGNTIYF.